This T cell receptor beta chain stems from a study of shared clonotypes between healthy human individuals. Study conclusions and caveats: Rarefaction revealed incomplete sorted-subset sequencing despite large depth.

This table comes from immunoSEQ multiplex PCR, and its TCRdb copy is limited to in-frame clones, with some not included. The sample lists a few million clones, approximately 90% occurring once. This clone was seen a single time. As yet, its antigen is unknown. Germline CDR1 is LNHDA and CDR2 is SQIVND (reference sequence). Between the trimmed V and J ends, which lost 5 bases and 7 bases, there was a span of 20 bases. The CDR3 consists of 16 residues. The receptor's source is a man in his late teens or twenties in good health. Specimen: naive CD4+ T cells sorted from blood. Subset indicated: CD45RA+ positively selected. The chain carries TRBV19 and TRBJ1-4; the D is unclear. The CDR3 DNA sequence: TGTGCCAGTAGTCCCGGGATTTTGGATTTTGGTGAAAAACTGTTTTTT. Its protein is CASSPGILDFGEKLFF.